The clone carrying this TCR beta chain was counted a single time. Reverse transcription of roughly 0.5 to 1 ug RNA was carried out with random hexamers. TCR beta CDR3 was amplified by immunoSEQ multiplex PCR. This amplification extended across 54 Vbeta and 13 Jbeta segments. MiXCR, applied by TCRdb to the immunoSEQ multiplex PCR reads, yields one record per CDR3 protein. The sample consists of 150,000 or so distinct CDR3 sequences, approximately 95% of them appearing once. This sample is part of a study of CD8 T cells in Susac syndrome. Turning to the study itself: Susac syndrome patients were untreated, on corticosteroids with some adding intravenous immunoglobulin, or on intravenous immunoglobulin only.

CDR3 length: 13 amino acids. V was cut by 4 bases and J by 4 bases, with 13 bases left in between. Germline V gene lookup returns CDR1 SQVTM and CDR2 ANQGSEA. Sequencing was performed on CD4+ T cells from PBMCs. V usage is TRBV29-1 and J usage is TRBJ1-1, with D tentatively TRBD1 (6 bases). This clonotype originated in a human donor with Susac syndrome. This chain's CDR3 is CSVAGALSTEAFF. In DNA form, the CDR3 reads TGCAGCGTTGCGGGGGCGCTTAGCACTGAAGCTTTCTTT.